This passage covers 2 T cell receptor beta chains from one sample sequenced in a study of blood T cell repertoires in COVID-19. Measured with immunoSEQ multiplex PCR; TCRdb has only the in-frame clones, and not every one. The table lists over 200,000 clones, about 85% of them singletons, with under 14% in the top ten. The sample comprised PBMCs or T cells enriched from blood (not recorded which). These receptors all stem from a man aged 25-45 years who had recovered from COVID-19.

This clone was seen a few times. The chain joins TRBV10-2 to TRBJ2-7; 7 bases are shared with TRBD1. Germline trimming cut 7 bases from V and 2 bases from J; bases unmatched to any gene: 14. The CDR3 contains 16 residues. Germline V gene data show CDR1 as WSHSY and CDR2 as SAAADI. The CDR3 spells CASTGTVGLFTYEQYF. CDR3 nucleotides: TGCGCCAGCACTGGGACAGTCGGACTCTTTACCTACGAGCAGTACTTC.

CDR3 region: CASSWGTGGSYEQYF. The CDR3 DNA reads TGTGCCAGCAGTTGGGGGACAGGCGGGTCCTACGAGCAGTACTTC. V gene TRBV6-5 combines with J gene TRBJ2-7; 8 bases line up with TRBD1. J lost 1 base, V lost 4 bases, and 6 bases had no gene match. Per the germline V gene, CDR1 is MNHEY and CDR2 is SVGAGI. This CDR3 is 15 amino acids long.